This T cell receptor (beta chain) was profiled in a study of beta chain features in type 1 diabetes. General study findings and limits: Moderate but significant shortening of TCRB CDR3s was recorded in all four CD4+ subsets from Type 1 diabetes patients.

This clone was observed a few times. As yet, its antigen is unknown. This CDR3 is built from 14 residues. V lost 1 base and J lost 1; bases outside the gene matches: 0. Germline CDR1 SGDLS, CDR2 YYNGEE. Sequenced material consisted of expressed TCRB transcripts (all of the isolated RNA was reverse transcribed). The data were produced by immunoSEQ multiplex PCR, yet TCRdb's version contains in-frame clones alone and is incomplete. Of some 290,000 clones listed, more than 13% were seen once; the top ten hold 0.017%. The sequence derives from a young man with type 1 diabetes. The sample comprised naive CD4+ T cells from blood. The chain links TRBV9 to TRBJ2-3; 7 bases fit TRBD2. The CDR3 protein is CASSVTSGTDTQYF. The CDR3 bases are TGTGCCAGCAGCGTAACTAGCGGCACAGATACGCAGTATTTT.